Detailed here is one T cell receptor beta chain. This sample was taken from a study of blood T cells in healthy people across ages. The CDR3 sequence is 23 residues long. The germline V gene encodes CDR1 SGHAT and CDR2 FQNNGV. Unmatched junction bases numbered 27, after V lost 4 bases and J lost 8 bases. For the second PCR, which ran for about 6 to 11 cycles, a sample-barcoded 5' primer and a J-beta primer mix were used. In TCRdb, the 5' RACE reads were re-called with MiXCR into one record per CDR3 protein. The sample lists around 1.5 million distinct CDR3 sequences, 40% to 50% occurring once. The source material was blood. The gene calls are TRBV11-2 and TRBJ2-3; 16 nucleotides align to TRBD2. This TCR derives from a woman between 18 and 29 years old in good health. The DNA for the CDR3 is TGTGCCAGCAGCTCTACACAAGAAGTATGGGGGACTAGCGGGGGGGGGATCCGCGGTACGCAGTATTTT. Translated, it gives CASSSTQEVWGTSGGGIRGTQYF.